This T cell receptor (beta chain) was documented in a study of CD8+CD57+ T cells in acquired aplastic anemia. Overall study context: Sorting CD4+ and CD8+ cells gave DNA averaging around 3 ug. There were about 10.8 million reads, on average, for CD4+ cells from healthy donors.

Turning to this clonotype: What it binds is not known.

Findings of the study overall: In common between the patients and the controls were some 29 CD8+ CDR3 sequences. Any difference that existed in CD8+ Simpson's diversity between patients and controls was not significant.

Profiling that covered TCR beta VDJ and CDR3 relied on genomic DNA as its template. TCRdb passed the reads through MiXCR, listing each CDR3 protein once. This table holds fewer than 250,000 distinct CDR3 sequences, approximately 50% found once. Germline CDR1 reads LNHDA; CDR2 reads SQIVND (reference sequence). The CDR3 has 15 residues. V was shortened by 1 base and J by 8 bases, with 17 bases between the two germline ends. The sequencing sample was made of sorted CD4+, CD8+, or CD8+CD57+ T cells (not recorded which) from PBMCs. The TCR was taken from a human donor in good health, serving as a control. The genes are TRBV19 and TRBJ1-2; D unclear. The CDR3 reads CASSIVGETPSGYTF. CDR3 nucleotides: TGTGCCAGTAGTATAGTCGGCGAGACACCGAGCGGCTACACCTTC.